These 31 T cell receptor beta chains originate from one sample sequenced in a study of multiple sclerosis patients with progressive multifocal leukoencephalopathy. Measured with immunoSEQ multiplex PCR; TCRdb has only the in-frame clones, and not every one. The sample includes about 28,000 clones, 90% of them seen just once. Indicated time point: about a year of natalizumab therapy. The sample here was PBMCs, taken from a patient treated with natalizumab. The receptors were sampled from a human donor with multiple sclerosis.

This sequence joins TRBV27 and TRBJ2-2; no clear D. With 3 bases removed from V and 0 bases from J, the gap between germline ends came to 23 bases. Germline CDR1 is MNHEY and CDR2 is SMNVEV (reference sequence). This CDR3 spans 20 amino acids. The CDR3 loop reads CASSLSSGAESTPNTGELFF. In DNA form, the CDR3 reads TGTGCCAGCAGTTTGTCGTCCGGCGCTGAATCGACTCCGAACACCGGGGAGCTGTTTTTT.

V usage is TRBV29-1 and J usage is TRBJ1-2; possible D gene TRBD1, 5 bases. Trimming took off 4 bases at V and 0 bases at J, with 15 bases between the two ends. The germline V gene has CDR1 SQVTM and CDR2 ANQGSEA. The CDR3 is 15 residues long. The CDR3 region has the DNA TGCAGCGTTGGATATGTACAGGCAGCTAACTATGGCTACACCTTC. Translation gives CSVGYVQAANYGYTF.

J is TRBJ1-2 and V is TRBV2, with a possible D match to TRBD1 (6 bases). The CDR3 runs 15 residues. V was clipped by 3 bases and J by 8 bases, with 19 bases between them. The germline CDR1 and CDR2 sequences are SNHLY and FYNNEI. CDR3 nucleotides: TGTGCCAGCAGTGACGACCGCTACAGGGTAAAAGGCTACACCTTC. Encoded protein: CASSDDRYRVKGYTF.

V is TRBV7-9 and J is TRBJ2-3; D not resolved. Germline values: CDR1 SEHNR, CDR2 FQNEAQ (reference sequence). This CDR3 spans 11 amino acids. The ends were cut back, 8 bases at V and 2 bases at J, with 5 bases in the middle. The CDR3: CASGDTDTQYF. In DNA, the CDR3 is TGTGCCAGCGGAGACACAGATACGCAGTATTTT.

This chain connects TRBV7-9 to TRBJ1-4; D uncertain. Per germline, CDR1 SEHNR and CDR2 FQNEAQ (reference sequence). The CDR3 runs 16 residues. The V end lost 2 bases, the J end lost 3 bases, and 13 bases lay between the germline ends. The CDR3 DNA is TGTGCCAGCAGCTTATTAGTGGTCGGAGCTAATGAAAAACTGTTTTTT. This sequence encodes CASSLLVVGANEKLFF.

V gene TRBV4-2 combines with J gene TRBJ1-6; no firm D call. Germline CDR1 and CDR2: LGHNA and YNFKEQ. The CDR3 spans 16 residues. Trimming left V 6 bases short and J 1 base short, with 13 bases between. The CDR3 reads CASRESRLSYNSPLHF. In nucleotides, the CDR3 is TGTGCCAGCAGGGAATCGAGGCTTTCCTATAATTCACCCCTCCACTTT.

The CDR3 sequence is CASSPPGRRNEQFF. CDR3 DNA: TGTGCCAGCTCACCCCCGGGACGGAGAAATGAGCAGTTCTTC. The gene calls are TRBV18 and TRBJ2-1; tentatively, D is TRBD1 or TRBD2 (5 bases each). Looked up from germline, CDR1 is KGHSH and CDR2 is LQKENI. The length of the CDR3 is 14 residues. With 3 bases removed from V and 7 bases from J, the gap between germline ends came to 13 bases.

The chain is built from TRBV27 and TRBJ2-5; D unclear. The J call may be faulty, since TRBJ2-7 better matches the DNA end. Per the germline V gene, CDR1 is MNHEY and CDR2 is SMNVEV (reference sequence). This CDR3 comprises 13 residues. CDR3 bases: TGTGCCAGCGCCAATGGATTGGGCTACGAGCAGTACTTC. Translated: CASANGLGYEQYF.

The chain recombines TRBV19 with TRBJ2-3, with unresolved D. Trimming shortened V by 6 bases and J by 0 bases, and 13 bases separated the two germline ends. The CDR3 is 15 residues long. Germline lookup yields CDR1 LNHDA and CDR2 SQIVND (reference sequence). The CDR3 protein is CASSPLMGSTDTQYF. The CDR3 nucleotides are TGTGCCAGTAGCCCCCTAATGGGGAGCACAGATACGCAGTATTTT.

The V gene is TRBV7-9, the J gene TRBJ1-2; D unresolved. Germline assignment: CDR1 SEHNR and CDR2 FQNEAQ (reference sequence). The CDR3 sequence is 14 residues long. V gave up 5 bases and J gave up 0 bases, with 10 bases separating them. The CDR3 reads CASSILSSNYGYTF. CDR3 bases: TGTGCCAGCAGCATATTATCTTCTAACTATGGCTACACCTTC.

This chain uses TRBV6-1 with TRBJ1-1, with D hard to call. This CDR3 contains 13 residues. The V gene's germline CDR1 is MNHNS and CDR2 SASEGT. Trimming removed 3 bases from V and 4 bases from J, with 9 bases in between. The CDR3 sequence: CASSEFGVTEAFF. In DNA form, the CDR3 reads TGTGCCAGCAGTGAGTTCGGGGTCACTGAAGCTTTCTTT.

The CDR3 sequence is CSVRKGVGQPQHF. The CDR3 DNA sequence: TGCAGCGTTAGAAAAGGAGTGGGCCAGCCCCAGCATTTT. V and J are TRBV29-1 and TRBJ1-5; D is undetermined. Germline CDR1 reads SQVTM; CDR2 reads ANQGSEA. This CDR3 is 13 amino acids long. V was trimmed by 5 bases and J by 7 bases, leaving 15 bases between them.

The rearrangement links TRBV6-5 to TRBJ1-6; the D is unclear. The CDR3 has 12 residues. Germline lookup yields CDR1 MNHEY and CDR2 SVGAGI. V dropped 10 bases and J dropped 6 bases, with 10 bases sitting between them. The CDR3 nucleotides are TGTGCCACCGCACGGCTTAATTCACCCCTCCACTTT. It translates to CATARLNSPLHF.

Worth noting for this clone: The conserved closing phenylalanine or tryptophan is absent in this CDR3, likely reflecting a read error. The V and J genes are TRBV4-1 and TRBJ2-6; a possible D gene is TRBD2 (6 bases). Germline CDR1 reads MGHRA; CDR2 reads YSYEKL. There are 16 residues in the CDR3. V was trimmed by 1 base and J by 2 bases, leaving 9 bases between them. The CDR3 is CASSQGSGAGANVLTS. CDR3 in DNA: TGCGCCAGCAGCCAAGGTTCGGGGGCTGGGGCCAACGTCCTGACTTCC.

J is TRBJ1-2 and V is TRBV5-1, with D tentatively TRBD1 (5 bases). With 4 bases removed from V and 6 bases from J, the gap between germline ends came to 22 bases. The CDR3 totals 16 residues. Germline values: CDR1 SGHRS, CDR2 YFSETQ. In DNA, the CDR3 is TGCGCCAGCAGCGTAAGGAATGCCTTAACAGGAGATGGCTACACCTTC. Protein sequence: CASSVRNALTGDGYTF.

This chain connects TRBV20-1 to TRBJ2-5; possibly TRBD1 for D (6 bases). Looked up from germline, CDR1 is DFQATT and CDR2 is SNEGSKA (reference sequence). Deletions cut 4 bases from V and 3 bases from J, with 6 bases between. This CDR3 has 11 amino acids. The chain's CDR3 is CSANREETQYF. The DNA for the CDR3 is TGCAGTGCTAACAGGGAAGAGACCCAGTACTTC.

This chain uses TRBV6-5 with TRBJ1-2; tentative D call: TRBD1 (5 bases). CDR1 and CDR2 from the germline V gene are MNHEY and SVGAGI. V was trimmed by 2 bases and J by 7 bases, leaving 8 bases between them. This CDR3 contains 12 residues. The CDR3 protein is CASSYLGGGYTF. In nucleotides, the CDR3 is TGTGCCAGCAGTTACCTCGGGGGTGGCTACACCTTC.

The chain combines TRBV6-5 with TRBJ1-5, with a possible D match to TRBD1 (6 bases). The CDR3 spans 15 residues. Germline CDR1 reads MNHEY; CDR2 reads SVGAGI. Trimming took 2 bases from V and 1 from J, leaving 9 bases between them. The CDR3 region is CASSYAGQSNQPQHF. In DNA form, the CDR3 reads TGTGCCAGCAGTTACGCGGGACAAAGCAATCAGCCCCAGCATTTT.

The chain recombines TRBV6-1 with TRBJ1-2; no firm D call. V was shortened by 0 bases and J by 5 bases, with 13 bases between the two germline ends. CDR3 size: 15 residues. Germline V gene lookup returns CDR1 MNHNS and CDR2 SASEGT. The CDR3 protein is CASSEAHSLGYGYTF. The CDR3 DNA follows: TGTGCCAGCAGTGAAGCTCATTCCCTGGGGTATGGCTACACCTTC.

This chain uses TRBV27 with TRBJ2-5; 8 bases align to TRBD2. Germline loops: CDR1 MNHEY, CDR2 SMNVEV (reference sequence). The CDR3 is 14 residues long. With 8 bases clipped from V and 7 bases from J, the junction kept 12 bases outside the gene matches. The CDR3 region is CASAGTRGRGTQYF. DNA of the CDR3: TGTGCCAGCGCCGGGACTAGGGGACGTGGGACCCAGTACTTC.

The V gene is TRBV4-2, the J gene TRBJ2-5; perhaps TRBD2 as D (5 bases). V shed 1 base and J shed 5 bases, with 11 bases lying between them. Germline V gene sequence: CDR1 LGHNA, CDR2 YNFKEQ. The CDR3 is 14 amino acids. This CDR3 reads CASSQGGYGETQYF. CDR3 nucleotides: TGTGCCAGCAGCCAAGGAGGGTACGGGGAGACCCAGTACTTC.

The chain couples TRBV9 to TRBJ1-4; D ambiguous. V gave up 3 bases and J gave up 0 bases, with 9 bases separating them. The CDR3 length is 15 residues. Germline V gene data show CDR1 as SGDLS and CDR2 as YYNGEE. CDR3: CASSAHYATNEKLFF. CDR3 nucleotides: TGTGCCAGCAGCGCTCACTATGCAACTAATGAAAAACTGTTTTTT. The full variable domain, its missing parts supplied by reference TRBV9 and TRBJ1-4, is DSGVTQTPKHLITATGQRVTLRCSPRSGDLSVYWYQQSLDQGLQFLIQYYNGEERAKGNILERFSAQQFPDLHSELNLSSLELGDSALYFCASSAHYATNEKLFFGSGTQLSVL.

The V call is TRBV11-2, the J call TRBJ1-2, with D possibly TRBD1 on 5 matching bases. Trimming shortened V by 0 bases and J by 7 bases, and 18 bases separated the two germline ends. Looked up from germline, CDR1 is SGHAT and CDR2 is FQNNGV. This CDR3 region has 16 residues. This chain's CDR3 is CASSLEYGGMSSGYTF. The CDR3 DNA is TGTGCCAGCAGCTTAGAGTATGGGGGGATGTCGAGTGGCTACACCTTC.

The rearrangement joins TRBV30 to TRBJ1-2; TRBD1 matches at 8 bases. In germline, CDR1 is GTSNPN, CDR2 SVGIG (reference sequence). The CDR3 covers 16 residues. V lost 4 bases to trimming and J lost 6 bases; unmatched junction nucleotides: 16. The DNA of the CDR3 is TGTGCCTGGAACGGTAGAAAACAGGGGGGGTTAAATGGCTACACCTTC. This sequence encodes CAWNGRKQGGLNGYTF.

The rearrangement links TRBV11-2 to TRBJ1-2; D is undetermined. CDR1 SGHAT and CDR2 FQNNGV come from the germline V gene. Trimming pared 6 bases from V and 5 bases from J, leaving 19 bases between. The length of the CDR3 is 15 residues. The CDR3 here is CASRIPGDRSYGYTF. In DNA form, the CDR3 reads TGTGCCAGCAGGATCCCAGGAGACCGGAGTTATGGCTACACCTTC.

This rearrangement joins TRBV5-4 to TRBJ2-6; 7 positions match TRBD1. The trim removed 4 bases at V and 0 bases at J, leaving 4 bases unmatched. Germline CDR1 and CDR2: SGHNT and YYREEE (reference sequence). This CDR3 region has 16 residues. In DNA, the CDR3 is TGTGCCAGCAGCACAGACAGGGTCTCTGGGGCCAACGTCCTGACTTTC. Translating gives CASSTDRVSGANVLTF.

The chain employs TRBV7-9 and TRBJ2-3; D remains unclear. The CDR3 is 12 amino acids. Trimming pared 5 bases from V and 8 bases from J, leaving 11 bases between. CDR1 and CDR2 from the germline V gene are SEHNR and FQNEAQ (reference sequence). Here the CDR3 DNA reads TGTGCCAGCAGCGTGGCATCCGGTACGCAGTATTTT. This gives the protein CASSVASGTQYF.

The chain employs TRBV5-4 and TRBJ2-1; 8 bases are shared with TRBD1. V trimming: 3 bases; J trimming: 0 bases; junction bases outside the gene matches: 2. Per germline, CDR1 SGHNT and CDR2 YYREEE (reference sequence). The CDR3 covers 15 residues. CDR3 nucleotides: TGTGCCAGCAGCTCACAGGGGGGCTCCTACAATGAGCAGTTCTTC. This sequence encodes CASSSQGGSYNEQFF. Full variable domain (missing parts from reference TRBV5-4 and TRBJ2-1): ETGVTQSPTHLIKTRGQQVTLRCSSQSGHNTVSWYQQALGQGPQFIFQYYREEENGRGNFPPRFSGLQFPNYSSELNVNALELDDSALYLCASSSQGGSYNEQFFGPGTRLTVL.

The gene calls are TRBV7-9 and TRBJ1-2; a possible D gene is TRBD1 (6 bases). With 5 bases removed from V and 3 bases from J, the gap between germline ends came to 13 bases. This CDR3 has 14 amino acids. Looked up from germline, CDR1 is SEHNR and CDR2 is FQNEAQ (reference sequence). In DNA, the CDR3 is TGTGCCAGCAGCGCCACCGGGACATACTATGGCTACACCTTC. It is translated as CASSATGTYYGYTF. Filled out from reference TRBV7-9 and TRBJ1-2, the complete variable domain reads DTGVSQNPRHKITKRGQNVTFRCDPISEHNRLYWYRQTLGQGPEFLTYFQNEAQLEKSRLLSDRFSAERPKGSFSTLEIQRTEQGDSAMYLCASSATGTYYGYTFGSGTRLTVV.

CDR3 region: CASSHPRGRVPYEQYF. As DNA, the CDR3 is TGCGCCAGCAGCCATCCCAGGGGGCGCGTTCCCTACGAGCAGTACTTC. This sequence joins TRBV4-1 and TRBJ2-7, with 8 bases identical to TRBD1. Trimming removed 3 bases from V and 2 bases from J; junction bases left unmatched: 9. CDR1 MGHRA and CDR2 YSYEKL come from the germline V gene. CDR3 length: 16 amino acids.

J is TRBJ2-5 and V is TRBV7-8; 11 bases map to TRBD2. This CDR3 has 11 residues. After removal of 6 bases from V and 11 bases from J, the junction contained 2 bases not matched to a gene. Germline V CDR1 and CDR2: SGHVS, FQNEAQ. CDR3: CASRTSGEQYF. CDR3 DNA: TGTGCCAGCAGGACTAGCGGGGAACAGTACTTC.